The entry below gives a single TCR beta chain sequence along with its context. This CDR3 has 15 residues. CDR1 and CDR2 (germline): MNHEY, SVGAGI. V was shortened by 5 bases and J by 8 bases, with 21 bases between the two germline ends. These data come from a study of blood T cell repertoires in COVID-19. Some clones are missing from TCRdb's copy, which holds only in-frame ones; the method was immunoSEQ multiplex PCR. The table records under 150,000 clones, more than 75% of them present only once. The genes are TRBV6-5 and TRBJ1-2; no reliable D call. The source of this sequence is a man aged 60 to 69 with acute or convalescent COVID-19. The specimen was peripheral blood. CDR3 in DNA: TGTGCCAGCAGTATGGGAGGTGGGAGGCTCGAGGGCTACACCTTC. As protein: CASSMGGGRLEGYTF.